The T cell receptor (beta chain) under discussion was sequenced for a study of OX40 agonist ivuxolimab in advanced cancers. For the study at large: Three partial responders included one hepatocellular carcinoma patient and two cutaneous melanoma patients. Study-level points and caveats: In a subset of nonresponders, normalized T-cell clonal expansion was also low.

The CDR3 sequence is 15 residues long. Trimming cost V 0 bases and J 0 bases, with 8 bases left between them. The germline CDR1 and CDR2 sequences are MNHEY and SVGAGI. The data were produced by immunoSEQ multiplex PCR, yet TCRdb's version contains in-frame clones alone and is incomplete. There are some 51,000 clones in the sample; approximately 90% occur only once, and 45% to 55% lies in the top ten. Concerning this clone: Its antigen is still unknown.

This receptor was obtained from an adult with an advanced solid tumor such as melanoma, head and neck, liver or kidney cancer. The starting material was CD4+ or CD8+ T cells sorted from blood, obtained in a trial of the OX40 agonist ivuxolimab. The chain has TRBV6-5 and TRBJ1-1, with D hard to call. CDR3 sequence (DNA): TGTGCCAGCAGTTACTCAGGGTCTGTGAACACTGAAGCTTTCTTT. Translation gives CASSYSGSVNTEAFF.